This TCR beta chain emerged from a study of blood T cell repertoires in COVID-19. Study details: Italy, Spain and the United States were the sources of the convalescent and acute COVID-19 samples. From T cells, B-cell-depleted T cells, or PBMCs came the material, which was cDNA or gDNA.

Authors' data handling: Estimation of nucleated cell counts was performed using reference gene primer amplification. Sequencing used immunoSEQ multiplex PCR; TCRdb keeps in-frame clones, though not all of them. The V and J calls and clone size were taken over from that table, and D and trimming were inferred from the DNA. This table has 200,000 to 300,000 clones, more than 65% appearing once. V was cut by 2 bases and J by 0 bases, with 6 bases left in between. This CDR3 is 14 amino acids long. Germline assignment: CDR1 MNHEY and CDR2 SVGAGI. The receptor was isolated from a woman aged 80 or over with acute or convalescent COVID-19. V is TRBV6-5 and J is TRBJ2-3, with TRBD2 as a possible D gene (6 bases). The sequenced sample was peripheral blood. The CDR3: CASSYGGSTDTQYF. CDR3 in DNA: TGTGCCAGCAGTTACGGGGGGAGCACAGATACGCAGTATTTT.